The clone carrying this T cell receptor (beta chain) came up many times. It is unclear where the CDR3 begins or ends on the DNA, so no DNA is shown, and the CDR3 is as TCRdb lists it. PBMCs were derived from roughly 10 ml fresh peripheral blood. These data belong to a study of T cells in Graves' hyperthyroidism and ophthalmopathy. Study information: Peripheral blood was obtained at initial diagnosis, preceding any treatment.

Germline V gene data show CDR1 as SNHLY and CDR2 as FYNNEI. Termini included, the CDR3 measures 14 amino acids. RNA transcripts provided the source from which TCR beta CDR3 regions were amplified. HTBI primers were the set used in a first-round RT-PCR of the TCR CDR3. TCRdb re-called the multiplex PCR reads through MiXCR, storing one row per CDR3 protein. The repertoire holds about 620,000 distinct CDR3 sequences, with 15% to 20% as singletons. This chain joins TRBV2 and TRBJ1-1; the table names TRBD1, a call not compared with the DNA. Sequenced material: blood. The receptor's source is a woman in her thirties with Graves' hyperthyroidism. The CDR3 region is CASSVWGIGTEALF.